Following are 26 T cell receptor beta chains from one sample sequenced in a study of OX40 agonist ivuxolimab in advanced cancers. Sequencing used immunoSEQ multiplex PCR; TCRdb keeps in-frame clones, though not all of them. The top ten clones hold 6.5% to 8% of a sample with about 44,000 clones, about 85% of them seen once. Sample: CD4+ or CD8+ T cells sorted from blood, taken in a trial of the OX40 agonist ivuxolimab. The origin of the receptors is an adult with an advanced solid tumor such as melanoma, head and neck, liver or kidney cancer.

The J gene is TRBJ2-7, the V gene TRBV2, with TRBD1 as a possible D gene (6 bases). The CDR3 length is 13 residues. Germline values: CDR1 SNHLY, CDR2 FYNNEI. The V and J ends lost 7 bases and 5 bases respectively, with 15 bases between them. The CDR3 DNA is TGTGCCAGCACTCAAGTAAGGGGGAACGAGCAGTACTTC. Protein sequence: CASTQVRGNEQYF.

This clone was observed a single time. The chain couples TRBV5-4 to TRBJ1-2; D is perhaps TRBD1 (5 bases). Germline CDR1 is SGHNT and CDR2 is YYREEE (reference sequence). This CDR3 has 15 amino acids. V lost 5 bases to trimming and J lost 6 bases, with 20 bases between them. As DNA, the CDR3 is TGTGCCAGCAGTAGTGGGACCGAAGGACACCATGGCTACACCTTC. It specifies CASSSGTEGHHGYTF.

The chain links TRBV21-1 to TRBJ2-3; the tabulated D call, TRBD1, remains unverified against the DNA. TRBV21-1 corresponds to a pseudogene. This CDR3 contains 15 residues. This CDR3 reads CANPSVWGPTDTQYF. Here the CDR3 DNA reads TGTGCCAACCCCTCGGTTTGGGGGCCCACAGATACGCAGTATTTT.

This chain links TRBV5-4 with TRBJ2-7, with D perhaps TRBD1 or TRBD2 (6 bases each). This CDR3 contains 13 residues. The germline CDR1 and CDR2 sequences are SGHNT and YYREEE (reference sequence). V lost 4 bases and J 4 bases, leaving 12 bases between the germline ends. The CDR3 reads CASSRTGAYEQYF. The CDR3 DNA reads TGTGCCAGCAGCCGAACGGGGGCGTACGAGCAGTACTTC.

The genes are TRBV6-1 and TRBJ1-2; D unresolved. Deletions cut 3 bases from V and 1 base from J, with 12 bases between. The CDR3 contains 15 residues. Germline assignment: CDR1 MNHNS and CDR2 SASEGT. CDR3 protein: CASSDGPDDNYGYTF. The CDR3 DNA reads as TGTGCCAGCAGTGATGGTCCAGATGATAACTATGGCTACACCTTC.

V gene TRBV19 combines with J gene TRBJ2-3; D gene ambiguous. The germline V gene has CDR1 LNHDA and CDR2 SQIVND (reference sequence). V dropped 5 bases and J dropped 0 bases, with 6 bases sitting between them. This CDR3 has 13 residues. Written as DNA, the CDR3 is TGTGCCAGTAGTTTAGGGAGCACAGATACGCAGTATTTT. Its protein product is CASSLGSTDTQYF. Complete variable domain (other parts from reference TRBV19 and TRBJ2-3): DGGITQSPKYLFRKEGQNVTLSCEQNLNHDAMYWYRQDPGQGLRLIYYSQIVNDFQKGDIAEGYSVSREKKESFPLTVTSAQKNPTAFYLCASSLGSTDTQYFGPGTRLTVL.

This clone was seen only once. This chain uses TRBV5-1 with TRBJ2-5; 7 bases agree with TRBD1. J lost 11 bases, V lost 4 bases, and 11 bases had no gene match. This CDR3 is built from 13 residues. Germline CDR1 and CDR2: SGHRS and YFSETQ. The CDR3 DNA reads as TGCGCCAGCAGCGCCGGACAGGCGGGTGAGCAGTACTTC. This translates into CASSAGQAGEQYF. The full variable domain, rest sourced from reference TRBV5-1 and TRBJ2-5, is KAGVTQTPRYLIKTRGQQVTLSCSPISGHRSVSWYQQTPGQGLQFLFEYFSETQRNKGNFPGRFSGRQFSNSRSEMNVSTLELGDSALYLCASSAGQAGEQYFGPGTRLLVL.

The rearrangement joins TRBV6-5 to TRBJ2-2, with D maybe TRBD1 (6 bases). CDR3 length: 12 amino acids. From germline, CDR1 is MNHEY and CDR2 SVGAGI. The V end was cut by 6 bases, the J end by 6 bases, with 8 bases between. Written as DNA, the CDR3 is TGTGCCAGCAGGCAGGGGCCCGGGGAGCTGTTTTTT. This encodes CASRQGPGELFF.

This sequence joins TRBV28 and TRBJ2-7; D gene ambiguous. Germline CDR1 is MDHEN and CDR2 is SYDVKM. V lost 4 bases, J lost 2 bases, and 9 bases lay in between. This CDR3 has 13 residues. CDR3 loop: CASSSRSPYEQYF. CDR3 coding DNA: TGTGCCAGCAGTTCCCGGTCCCCCTACGAGCAGTACTTC.

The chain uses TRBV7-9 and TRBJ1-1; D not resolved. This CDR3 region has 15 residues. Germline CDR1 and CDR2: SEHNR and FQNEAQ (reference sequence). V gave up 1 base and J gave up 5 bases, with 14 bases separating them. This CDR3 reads CASSLGEGLGTEAFF. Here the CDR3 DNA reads TGTGCCAGCAGCTTAGGGGAGGGATTGGGAACTGAAGCTTTCTTT.

CDR3 sequence: CASSKISYNEQFF. The CDR3 bases are TGTGCCAGCAGCAAGATCTCGTACAATGAGCAGTTCTTC. V is TRBV7-2 and J is TRBJ2-1, with D uncertain. Germline values: CDR1 SGHTA, CDR2 FQGNSA. V gave up 5 bases and J gave up 4 bases, with 9 bases separating them. This CDR3 has 13 residues. Drawing the rest from reference TRBV7-2 and TRBJ2-1, the complete variable domain is GAGVSQSPSNKVTEKGKDVELRCDPISGHTALYWYRQSLGQGLEFLIYFQGNSAPDKSGLPSDRFSAERTGGSVSTLTIQRTQQEDSAVYLCASSKISYNEQFFGPGTRLTVL.

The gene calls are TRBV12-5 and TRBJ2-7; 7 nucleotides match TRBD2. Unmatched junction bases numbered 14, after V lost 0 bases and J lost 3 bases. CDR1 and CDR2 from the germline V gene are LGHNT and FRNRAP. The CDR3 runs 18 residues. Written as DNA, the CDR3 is TGTGCTAGTGGTTTGGTACCCCCGCGGTACCGGGAGGACTACGAGCAGTACTTC. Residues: CASGLVPPRYREDYEQYF.

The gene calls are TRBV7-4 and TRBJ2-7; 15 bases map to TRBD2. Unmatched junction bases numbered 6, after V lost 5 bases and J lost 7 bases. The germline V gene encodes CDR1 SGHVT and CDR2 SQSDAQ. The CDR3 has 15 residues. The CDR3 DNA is TGTGCCAGCAGCGCGTGGACTAGCGGGAGGGGAGAGCAGTACTTC. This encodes CASSAWTSGRGEQYF.

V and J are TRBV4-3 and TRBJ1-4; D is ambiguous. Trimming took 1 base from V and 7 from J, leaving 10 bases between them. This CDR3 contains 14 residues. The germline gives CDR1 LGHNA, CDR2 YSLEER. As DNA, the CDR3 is TGCGCCAGCAGCCAAGGGGAATATCTTGAAAAACTGTTTTTT. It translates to CASSQGEYLEKLFF.

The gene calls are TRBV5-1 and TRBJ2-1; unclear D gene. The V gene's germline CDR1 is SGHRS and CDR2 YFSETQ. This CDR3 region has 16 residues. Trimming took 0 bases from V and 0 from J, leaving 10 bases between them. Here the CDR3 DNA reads TGCGCCAGCAGCTTGGGCGCTGGCAACTCCTACAATGAGCAGTTCTTC. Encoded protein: CASSLGAGNSYNEQFF.

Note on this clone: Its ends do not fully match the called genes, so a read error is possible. The CDR3 loop reads CAWSSNQETQYF. The CDR3, as DNA: TGTGCCTGGAGTTCTAACCAGGAGACCCAGTACTTC. The chain carries TRBV30 and TRBJ2-5; D gene ambiguous. Germline lookup yields CDR1 GTSNPN and CDR2 SVGIG (reference sequence). This CDR3 is built from 12 residues.

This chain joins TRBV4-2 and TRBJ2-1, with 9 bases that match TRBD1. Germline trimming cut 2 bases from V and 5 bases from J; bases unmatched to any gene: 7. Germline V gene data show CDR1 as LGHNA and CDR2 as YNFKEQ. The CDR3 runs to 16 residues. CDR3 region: CASSQRTGGDNNEQFF. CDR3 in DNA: TGTGCCAGCAGCCAACGAACAGGGGGCGATAACAATGAGCAGTTCTTC.

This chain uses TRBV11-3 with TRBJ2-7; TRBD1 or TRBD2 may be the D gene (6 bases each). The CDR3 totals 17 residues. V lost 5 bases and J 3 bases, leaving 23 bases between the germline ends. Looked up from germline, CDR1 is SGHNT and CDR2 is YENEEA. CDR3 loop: CASSPLGGASRVYEQYF. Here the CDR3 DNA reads TGTGCCAGCAGCCCCCTGGGGGGCGCGTCCCGTGTCTACGAGCAGTACTTC.

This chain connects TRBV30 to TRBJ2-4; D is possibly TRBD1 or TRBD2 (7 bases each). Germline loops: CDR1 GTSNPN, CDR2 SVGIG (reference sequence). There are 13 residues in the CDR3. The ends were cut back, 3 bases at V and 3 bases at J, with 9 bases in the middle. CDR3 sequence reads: CAWSRGGKNIQYF. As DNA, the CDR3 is TGTGCCTGGAGCAGGGGGGGCAAAAACATTCAGTACTTC.

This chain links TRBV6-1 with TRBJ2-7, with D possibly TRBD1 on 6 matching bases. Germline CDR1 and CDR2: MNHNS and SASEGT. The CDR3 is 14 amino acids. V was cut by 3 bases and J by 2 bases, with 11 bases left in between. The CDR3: CASSDAGATYEQYF. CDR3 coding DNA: TGTGCCAGCAGTGATGCAGGGGCAACCTACGAGCAGTACTTC.

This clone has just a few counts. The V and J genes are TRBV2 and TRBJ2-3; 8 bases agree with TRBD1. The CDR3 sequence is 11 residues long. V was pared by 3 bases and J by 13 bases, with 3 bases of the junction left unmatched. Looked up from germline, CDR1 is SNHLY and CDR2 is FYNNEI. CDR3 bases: TGTGCCAGCAGTGACAGGGGGCTGGAGTATTTT. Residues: CASSDRGLEYF.

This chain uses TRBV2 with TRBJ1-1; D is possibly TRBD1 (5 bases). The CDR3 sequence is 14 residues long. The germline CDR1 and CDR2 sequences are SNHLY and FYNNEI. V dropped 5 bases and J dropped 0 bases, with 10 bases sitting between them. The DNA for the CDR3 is TGTGCCAGCAGTCTGACAGCTTTGAACACTGAAGCTTTCTTT. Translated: CASSLTALNTEAFF.

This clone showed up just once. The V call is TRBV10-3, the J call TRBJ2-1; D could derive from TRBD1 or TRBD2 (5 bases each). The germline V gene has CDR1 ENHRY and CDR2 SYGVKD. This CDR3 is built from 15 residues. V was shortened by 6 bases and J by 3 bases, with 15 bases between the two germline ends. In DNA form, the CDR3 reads TGTGCCATCAGGGGGACCGGAGCCATCTACAATGAGCAGTTCTTC. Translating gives CAIRGTGAIYNEQFF.

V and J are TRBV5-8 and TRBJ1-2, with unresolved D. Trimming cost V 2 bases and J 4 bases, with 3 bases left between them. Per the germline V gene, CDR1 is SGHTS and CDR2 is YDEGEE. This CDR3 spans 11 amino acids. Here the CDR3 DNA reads TGTGCCAGCAGCTTATCCTATGGCTACACCTTC. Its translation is CASSLSYGYTF.

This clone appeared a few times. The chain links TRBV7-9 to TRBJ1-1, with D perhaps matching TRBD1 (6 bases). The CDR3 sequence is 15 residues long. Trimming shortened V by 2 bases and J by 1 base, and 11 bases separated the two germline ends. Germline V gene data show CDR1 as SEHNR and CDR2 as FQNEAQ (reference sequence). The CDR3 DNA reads TGTGCCAGCAGCTTATTGGGGGCTTCGAACACTGAAGCTTTCTTT. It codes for CASSLLGASNTEAFF.

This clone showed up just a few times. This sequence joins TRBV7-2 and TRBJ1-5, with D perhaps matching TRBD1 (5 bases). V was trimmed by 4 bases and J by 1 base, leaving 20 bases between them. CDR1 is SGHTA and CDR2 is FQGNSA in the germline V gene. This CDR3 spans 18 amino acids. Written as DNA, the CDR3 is TGTGCCAGCAGCTCAGTGGTCCTATCGGGGGGGAGCAATCAGCCCCAGCATTTT. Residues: CASSSVVLSGGSNQPQHF.